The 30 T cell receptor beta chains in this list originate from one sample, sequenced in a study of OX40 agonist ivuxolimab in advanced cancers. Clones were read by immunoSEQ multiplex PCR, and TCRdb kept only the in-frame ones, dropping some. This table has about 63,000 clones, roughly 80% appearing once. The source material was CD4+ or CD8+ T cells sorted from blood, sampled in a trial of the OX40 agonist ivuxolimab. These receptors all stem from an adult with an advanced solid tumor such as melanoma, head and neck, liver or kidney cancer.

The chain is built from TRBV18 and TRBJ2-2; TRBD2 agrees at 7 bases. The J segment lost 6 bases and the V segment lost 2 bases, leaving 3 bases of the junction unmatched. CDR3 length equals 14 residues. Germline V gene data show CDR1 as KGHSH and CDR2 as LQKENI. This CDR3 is CASSPWDYPGELFF. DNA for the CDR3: TGTGCCAGCTCACCATGGGACTACCCCGGGGAGCTGTTTTTT.

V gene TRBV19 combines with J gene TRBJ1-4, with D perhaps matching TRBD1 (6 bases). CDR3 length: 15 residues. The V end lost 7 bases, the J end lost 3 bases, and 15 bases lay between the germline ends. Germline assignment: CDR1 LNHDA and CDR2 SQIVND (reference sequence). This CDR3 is CASTLLDRPNEKLFF. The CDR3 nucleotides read TGTGCCAGTACCCTCTTGGACAGACCTAATGAAAAACTGTTTTTT.

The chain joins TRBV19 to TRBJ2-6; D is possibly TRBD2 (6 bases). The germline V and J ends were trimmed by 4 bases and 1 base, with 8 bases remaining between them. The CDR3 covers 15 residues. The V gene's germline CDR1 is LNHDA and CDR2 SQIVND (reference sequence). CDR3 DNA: TGTGCCAGTAGTAAACTAGCTTCTGGGGCCAACGTCCTGACTTTC. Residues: CASSKLASGANVLTF.

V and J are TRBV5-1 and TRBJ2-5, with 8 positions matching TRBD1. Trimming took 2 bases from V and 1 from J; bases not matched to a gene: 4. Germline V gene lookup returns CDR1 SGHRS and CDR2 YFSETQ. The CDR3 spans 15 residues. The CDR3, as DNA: TGCGCCAGCAGCTTAGGACAGGGAGCCCAAGAGACCCAGTACTTC. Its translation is CASSLGQGAQETQYF.

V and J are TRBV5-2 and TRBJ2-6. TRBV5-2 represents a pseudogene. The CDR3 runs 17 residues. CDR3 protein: CASNHTSTQSRANVLTF. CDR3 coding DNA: TGTGCCAGCAACCACACGAGTACACAAAGTCGGGCCAACGTCCTGACTTTC.

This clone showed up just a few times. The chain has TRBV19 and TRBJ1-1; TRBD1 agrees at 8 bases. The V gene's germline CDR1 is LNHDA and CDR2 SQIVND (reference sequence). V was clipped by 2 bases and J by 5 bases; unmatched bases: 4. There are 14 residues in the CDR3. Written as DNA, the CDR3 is TGTGCCAGTAGTATAATGGACAGGGATACTGAAGCTTTCTTT. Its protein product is CASSIMDRDTEAFF.

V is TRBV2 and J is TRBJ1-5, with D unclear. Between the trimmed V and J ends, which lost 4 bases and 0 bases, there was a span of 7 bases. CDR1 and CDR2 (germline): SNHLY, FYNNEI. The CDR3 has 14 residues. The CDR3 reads CASSGADSNQPQHF. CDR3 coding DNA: TGTGCCAGCAGTGGGGCAGATAGCAATCAGCCCCAGCATTTT.

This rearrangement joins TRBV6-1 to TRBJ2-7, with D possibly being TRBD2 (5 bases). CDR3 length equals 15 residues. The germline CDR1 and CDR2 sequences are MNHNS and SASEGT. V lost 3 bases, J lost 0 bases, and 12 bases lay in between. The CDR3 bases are TGTGCCAGCAGTGATCCCCAGCGGTCCTCCTACGAGCAGTACTTC. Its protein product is CASSDPQRSSYEQYF.

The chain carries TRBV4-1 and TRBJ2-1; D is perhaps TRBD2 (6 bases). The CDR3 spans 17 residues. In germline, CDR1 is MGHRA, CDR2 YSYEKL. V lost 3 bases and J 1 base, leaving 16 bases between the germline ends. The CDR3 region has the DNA TGCGCCAGCAGCCACTTAGTCGCTAGCGCATCCTACAATGAGCAGTTCTTC. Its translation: CASSHLVASASYNEQFF.

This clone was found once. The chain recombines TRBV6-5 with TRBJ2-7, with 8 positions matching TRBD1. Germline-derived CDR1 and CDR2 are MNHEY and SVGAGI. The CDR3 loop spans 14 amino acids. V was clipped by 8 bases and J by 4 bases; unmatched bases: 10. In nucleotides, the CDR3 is TGTGCCAGCGCCACCCGGGGACAGGTGTACGAGCAGTACTTC. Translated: CASATRGQVYEQYF.

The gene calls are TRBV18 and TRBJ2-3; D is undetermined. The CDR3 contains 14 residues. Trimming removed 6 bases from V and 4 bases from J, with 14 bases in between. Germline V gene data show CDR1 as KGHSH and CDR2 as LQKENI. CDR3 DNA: TGTGCCAGCTCCCCCACCTATGCCCCAGATACGCAGTATTTT. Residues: CASSPTYAPDTQYF.

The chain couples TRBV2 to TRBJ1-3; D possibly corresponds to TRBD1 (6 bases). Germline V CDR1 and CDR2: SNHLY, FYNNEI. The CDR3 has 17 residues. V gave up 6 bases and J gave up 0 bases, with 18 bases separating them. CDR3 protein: CASRARATGLSGNTIYF. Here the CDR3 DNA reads TGTGCCAGCAGAGCCAGAGCGACAGGTCTCTCTGGAAACACCATATATTTT.

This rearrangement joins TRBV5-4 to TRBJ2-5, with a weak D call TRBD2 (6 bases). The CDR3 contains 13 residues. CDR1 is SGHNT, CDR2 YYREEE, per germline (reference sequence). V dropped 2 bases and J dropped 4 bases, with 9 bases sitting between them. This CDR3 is CASSLGGLETQYF. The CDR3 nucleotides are TGTGCCAGCAGCTTAGGAGGGCTAGAGACCCAGTACTTC.

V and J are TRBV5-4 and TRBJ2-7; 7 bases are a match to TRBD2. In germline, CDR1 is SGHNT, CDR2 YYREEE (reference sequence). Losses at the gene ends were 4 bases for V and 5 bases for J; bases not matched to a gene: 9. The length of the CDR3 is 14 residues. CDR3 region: CASSPNVGRDEQYF. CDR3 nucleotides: TGTGCCAGCAGCCCGAATGTTGGGAGGGACGAGCAGTACTTC. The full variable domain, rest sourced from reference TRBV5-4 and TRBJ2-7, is ETGVTQSPTHLIKTRGQQVTLRCSSQSGHNTVSWYQQALGQGPQFIFQYYREEENGRGNFPPRFSGLQFPNYSSELNVNALELDDSALYLCASSPNVGRDEQYFGPGTRLTVT.

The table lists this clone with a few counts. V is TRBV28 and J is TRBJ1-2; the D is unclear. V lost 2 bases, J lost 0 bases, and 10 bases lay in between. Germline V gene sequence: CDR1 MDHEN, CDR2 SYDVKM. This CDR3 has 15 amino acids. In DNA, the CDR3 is TGTGCCAGCAGTTTAGGGCACCTAGCTAACTATGGCTACACCTTC. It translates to CASSLGHLANYGYTF.

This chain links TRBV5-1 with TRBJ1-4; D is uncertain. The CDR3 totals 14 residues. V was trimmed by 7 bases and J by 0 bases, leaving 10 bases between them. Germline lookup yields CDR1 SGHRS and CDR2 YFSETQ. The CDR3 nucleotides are TGCGCCAGCCGGACGGTCCCAACTAATGAAAAACTGTTTTTT. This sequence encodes CASRTVPTNEKLFF.

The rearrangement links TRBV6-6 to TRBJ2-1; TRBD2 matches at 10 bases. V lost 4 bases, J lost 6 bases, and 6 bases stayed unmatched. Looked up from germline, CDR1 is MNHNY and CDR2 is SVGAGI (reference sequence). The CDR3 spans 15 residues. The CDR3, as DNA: TGTGCCAGCAGTTCCGGGACTAGCGCAAGCAATGAGCAGTTCTTC. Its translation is CASSSGTSASNEQFF.

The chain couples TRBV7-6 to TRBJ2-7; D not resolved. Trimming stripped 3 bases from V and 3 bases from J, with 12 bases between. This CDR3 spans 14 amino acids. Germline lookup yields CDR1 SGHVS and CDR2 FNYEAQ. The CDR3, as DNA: TGTGCCAGCAGCTTGACGCGAGAAAGCTACGAGCAGTACTTC. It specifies CASSLTRESYEQYF. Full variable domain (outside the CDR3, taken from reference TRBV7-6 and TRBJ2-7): GAGVSQSPRYKVTKRGQDVALRCDPISGHVSLYWYRQALGQGPEFLTYFNYEAQQDKSGLPNDRFSAERPEGSISTLTIQRTEQRDSAMYRCASSLTRESYEQYFGPGTRLTVT.

CDR3 loop: CASSASGAGNEKLFF. CDR3 nucleotide sequence: TGTGCCAGCAGCGCCTCAGGGGCGGGTAATGAAAAACTGTTTTTT. The chain couples TRBV5-4 to TRBJ1-4; D may be TRBD1 (6 bases). Germline loops: CDR1 SGHNT, CDR2 YYREEE (reference sequence). The CDR3 contains 15 residues. The ends were cut back, 4 bases at V and 4 bases at J, with 14 bases in the middle.

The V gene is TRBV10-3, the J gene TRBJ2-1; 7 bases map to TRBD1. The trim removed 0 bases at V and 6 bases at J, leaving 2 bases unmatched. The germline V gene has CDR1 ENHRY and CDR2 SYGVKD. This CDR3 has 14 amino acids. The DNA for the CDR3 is TGTGCCATCAGTGAGTCGACAGGGACCAATGAGCAGTTCTTC. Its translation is CAISESTGTNEQFF.

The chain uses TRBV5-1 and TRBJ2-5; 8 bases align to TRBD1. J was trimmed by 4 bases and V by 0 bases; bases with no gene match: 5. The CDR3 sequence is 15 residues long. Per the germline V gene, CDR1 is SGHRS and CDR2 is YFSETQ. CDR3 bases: TGCGCCAGCAGCTTGGGAAATACAGGGGGAGAGACCCAGTACTTC. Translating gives CASSLGNTGGETQYF.

CDR3 region: CASSPQGSSGNTIYF. The CDR3 coding sequence is TGTGCCAGCAGCCCACAGGGTAGCTCTGGAAACACCATATATTTT. The rearrangement joins TRBV2 to TRBJ1-3, with D possibly TRBD1 on 6 matching bases. There are 15 residues in the CDR3. V lost 6 bases, J lost 0 bases, and 12 bases lay in between. Germline V lookup: CDR1 SNHLY, CDR2 FYNNEI.

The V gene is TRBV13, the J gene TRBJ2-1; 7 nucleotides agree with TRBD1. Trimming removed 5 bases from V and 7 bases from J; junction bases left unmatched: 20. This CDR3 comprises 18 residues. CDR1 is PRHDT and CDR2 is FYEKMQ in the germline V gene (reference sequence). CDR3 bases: TGTGCCAGCAGCCCCCCTACCCTCGGACAGGTCGTTATTAATGAGCAGTTCTTC. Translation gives CASSPPTLGQVVINEQFF.

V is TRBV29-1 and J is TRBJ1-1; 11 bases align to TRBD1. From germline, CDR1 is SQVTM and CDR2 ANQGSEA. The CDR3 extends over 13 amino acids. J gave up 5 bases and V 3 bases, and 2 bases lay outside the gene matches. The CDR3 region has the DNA TGCAGCGTTGAGGGACAGGGGGTTACTGAAGCTTTCTTT. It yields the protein CSVEGQGVTEAFF.

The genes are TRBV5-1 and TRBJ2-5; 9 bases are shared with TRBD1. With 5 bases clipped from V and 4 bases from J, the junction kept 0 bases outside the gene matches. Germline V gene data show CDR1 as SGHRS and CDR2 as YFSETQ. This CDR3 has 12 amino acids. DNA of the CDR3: TGCGCCAGCAGGGACAGGGGAGAGACCCAGTACTTC. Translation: CASRDRGETQYF.

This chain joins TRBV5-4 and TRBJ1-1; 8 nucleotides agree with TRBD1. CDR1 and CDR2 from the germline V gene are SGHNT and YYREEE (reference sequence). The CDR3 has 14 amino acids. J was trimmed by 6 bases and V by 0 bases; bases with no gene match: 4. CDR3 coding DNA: TGTGCCAGCAGCTTGGGTGGCAGGGGGCCTGAAGCTTTCTTT. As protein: CASSLGGRGPEAFF.

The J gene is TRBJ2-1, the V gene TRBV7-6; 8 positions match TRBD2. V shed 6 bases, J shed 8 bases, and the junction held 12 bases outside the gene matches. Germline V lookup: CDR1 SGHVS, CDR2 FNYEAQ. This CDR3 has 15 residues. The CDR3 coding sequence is TGTGCCAGCAGGGGAAGCGGGAGAGGTTTCGATGAGCAGTTCTTC. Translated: CASRGSGRGFDEQFF.

The CDR3 sequence is CASSPALAGDYEQYF. The DNA for the CDR3 is TGTGCCAGCAGCCCCGCCCTAGCGGGGGATTACGAGCAGTACTTC. The chain couples TRBV9 to TRBJ2-7, with 10 bases matching TRBD2. The V segment lost 4 bases and the J segment 4 bases; nucleotides outside the gene matches: 8. In germline, CDR1 is SGDLS, CDR2 YYNGEE. CDR3 length: 15 amino acids.

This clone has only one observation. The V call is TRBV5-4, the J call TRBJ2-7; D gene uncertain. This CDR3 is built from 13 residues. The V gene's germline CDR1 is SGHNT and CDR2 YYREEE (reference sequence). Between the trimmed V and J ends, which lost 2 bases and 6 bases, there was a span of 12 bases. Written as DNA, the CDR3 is TGTGCCAGCAGCTTAAAGCGTAACAGCGAGCAGTACTTC. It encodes CASSLKRNSEQYF.

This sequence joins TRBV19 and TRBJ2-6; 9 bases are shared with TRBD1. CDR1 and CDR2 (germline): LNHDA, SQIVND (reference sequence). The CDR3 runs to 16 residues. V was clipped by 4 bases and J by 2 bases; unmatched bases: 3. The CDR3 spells CASSTGQGAGANVLTF. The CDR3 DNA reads TGTGCCAGTAGTACGGGACAGGGAGCTGGGGCCAACGTCCTGACTTTC.